Below are 16 T cell receptor beta chains sequenced from a single sample in a study of CD8 T cells in Susac syndrome. RNA was extracted with the RNeasy kit, and a quantity of roughly 0.5 to 1 ug was reverse transcribed using random hexamers. TCRdb reanalysed the immunoSEQ multiplex PCR reads using MiXCR and keeps one entry per CDR3 protein. The sample consists of about 440,000 distinct CDR3 sequences, around 83% of them appearing once. Material for sequencing was CD8+ T cells from PBMCs. The receptors derive from a human donor with multiple sclerosis.

The V gene is TRBV19, the J gene TRBJ2-3, with 9 bases aligning to TRBD1. The CDR3 runs 16 residues. The trim removed 6 bases at V and 5 bases at J, leaving 12 bases unmatched. The germline V gene encodes CDR1 LNHDA and CDR2 SQIVND (reference sequence). The CDR3 bases are TGTGCCAGTAGCGGACCGGGACAGGGAACGGTAGATACGCAGTATTTT. It yields the protein CASSGPGQGTVDTQYF. Variable domain in full (rest from reference TRBV19 and TRBJ2-3): DGGITQSPKYLFRKEGQNVTLSCEQNLNHDAMYWYRQDPGQGLRLIYYSQIVNDFQKGDIAEGYSVSREKKESFPLTVTSAQKNPTAFYLCASSGPGQGTVDTQYFGPGTRLTVL.

The V and J genes are TRBV5-1 and TRBJ2-3, with TRBD2 matching over 7 bases. This CDR3 comprises 14 residues. V gave up 5 bases and J gave up 1 base; unmatched junction bases: 4. Looked up from germline, CDR1 is SGHRS and CDR2 is YFSETQ. CDR3 residues: CASREAGGTDTQYF. The CDR3 DNA reads as TGCGCCAGCAGGGAGGCGGGGGGCACAGATACGCAGTATTTT.

The chain is built from TRBV30 and TRBJ2-1; 10 nucleotides align to TRBD2. The ends lost 4 bases at V and 0 bases at J; junction bases unmatched: 0. Per germline, CDR1 GTSNPN and CDR2 SVGIG (reference sequence). The CDR3 contains 14 residues. The DNA for the CDR3 is TGTGCCTGGACTAGCGGGAGCTCCTACAATGAGCAGTTCTTC. Amino acids: CAWTSGSSYNEQFF.

This clonotype was seen a few times. The CDR3 region is CASRQGVGTEAFF. The CDR3 DNA reads TGTGCCAGTAGACAGGGGGTGGGCACTGAAGCTTTCTTT. The V gene is TRBV12-3 or TRBV12-4, the J gene TRBJ1-1; 9 bases align to TRBD1. The V and J ends lost 9 bases and 4 bases, in that order; junction bases with no gene match: 6. This CDR3 spans 13 amino acids.

V is TRBV5-1 and J is TRBJ2-1; D is unresolved. This CDR3 is 19 amino acids long. The V and J ends lost 4 bases and 0 bases respectively, with 23 bases between them. Germline assignment: CDR1 SGHRS and CDR2 YFSETQ. DNA for the CDR3: TGCGCCAGCAGCCTAATGGACGGACCTGGATCGAGCTCCTACAATGAGCAGTTCTTC. Residues: CASSLMDGPGSSSYNEQFF.

The chain employs TRBV2 and TRBJ1-6, with 7 positions matching TRBD1. Trimming cost V 0 bases and J 8 bases; bases outside gene matches: 4. This CDR3 region has 15 residues. CDR1 is SNHLY, CDR2 FYNNEI, per germline. The CDR3 reads CASSEAGTVDSPLHF. The CDR3 bases are TGTGCCAGCAGTGAAGCCGGGACAGTCGATTCACCCCTCCACTTT.

The V and J genes are TRBV5-1 and TRBJ2-1; D perhaps matches TRBD1 (6 bases). This CDR3 spans 14 amino acids. Germline assignment: CDR1 SGHRS and CDR2 YFSETQ. The V and J ends lost 4 bases and 4 bases respectively, with 12 bases between them. The CDR3 protein is CASSVRDKYNEQFF. DNA of the CDR3: TGCGCCAGCAGCGTCCGGGACAAGTACAATGAGCAGTTCTTC. Using reference TRBV5-1 and TRBJ2-1 for the parts outside the CDR3, the full variable domain is KAGVTQTPRYLIKTRGQQVTLSCSPISGHRSVSWYQQTPGQGLQFLFEYFSETQRNKGNFPGRFSGRQFSNSRSEMNVSTLELGDSALYLCASSVRDKYNEQFFGPGTRLTVL.

V gene TRBV25-1 combines with J gene TRBJ1-2; no reliable D call. Germline loops: CDR1 MGHDK, CDR2 SYGVNS. This CDR3 comprises 14 residues. V lost 0 bases and J lost 6, with 11 bases in between. As DNA, the CDR3 is TGTGCCAGCAGTGAATATTTTGAGGCGGATGGCTACACCTTC. This translates into CASSEYFEADGYTF.

CDR3 sequence: CASSLERLYGYTF. In DNA form, the CDR3 reads TGTGCCAGCAGCTTAGAACGGCTCTATGGCTACACCTTC. V is TRBV7-9 and J is TRBJ1-2, with no clear D. The CDR3 covers 13 residues. The germline V gene has CDR1 SEHNR and CDR2 FQNEAQ (reference sequence). V lost 1 base and J 4 bases, leaving 7 bases between the germline ends.

CDR3 bases: TGTGCCAGCAGCTACCTGTTACAGGGGGAGGATGGCTACACCTTC. Protein: CASSYLLQGEDGYTF. The chain recombines TRBV28 with TRBJ1-2, with TRBD1 matching over 8 bases. The V segment lost 6 bases and the J segment 6 bases; nucleotides outside the gene matches: 12. The germline CDR1 and CDR2 sequences are MDHEN and SYDVKM. CDR3 length equals 15 residues.

The V call is TRBV29-1, the J call TRBJ2-3; D possibly corresponds to TRBD2 (5 bases). V lost 1 base and J 0 bases, leaving 5 bases between the germline ends. Germline V gene sequence: CDR1 SQVTM, CDR2 ANQGSEA. This CDR3 is 13 amino acids long. The DNA for the CDR3 is TGCAGCGTTGAAGGCGGGAGCACAGATACGCAGTATTTT. Translating gives CSVEGGSTDTQYF.

V gene TRBV27 combines with J gene TRBJ1-1; TRBD1 matches 7 bases. After removal of 0 bases from V and 3 bases from J, the junction contained 10 bases not matched to a gene. Germline V gene sequence: CDR1 MNHEY, CDR2 SMNVEV (reference sequence). The CDR3 runs 17 residues. DNA of the CDR3: TGTGCCAGCAGTTTATCGAGACAGGGTCCCGGGGACACTGAAGCTTTCTTT. The encoded protein is CASSLSRQGPGDTEAFF.

V gene TRBV12-3 or TRBV12-4 combines with J gene TRBJ2-7; 8 bases align to TRBD2. This CDR3 spans 16 amino acids. The V and J ends lost 3 bases and 3 bases, in that order; junction bases with no gene match: 10. The DNA of the CDR3 is TGTGCCAGCAGTTTTTTAGCGGGAACCTCTTTCTACGAGCAGTACTTC. It specifies CASSFLAGTSFYEQYF.

This chain connects TRBV6-5 to TRBJ2-1; D may be TRBD1 or TRBD2 (5 bases each). This CDR3 contains 17 residues. The germline CDR1 and CDR2 sequences are MNHEY and SVGAGI. The V end lost 4 bases, the J end lost 3 bases, and 19 bases lay between the germline ends. This CDR3 is CASSSGALGRGYNEQFF. CDR3 coding DNA: TGTGCCAGCAGTTCCGGGGCCCTTGGTAGGGGCTACAATGAGCAGTTCTTC.

This clonotype was observed a single time. J is TRBJ2-7 and V is TRBV10-3, with TRBD2 as a possible D gene (7 bases). Trimming removed 0 bases at V and 5 bases at J, with 11 bases between. This CDR3 has 14 residues. The germline V gene encodes CDR1 ENHRY and CDR2 SYGVKD. CDR3 coding DNA: TGTGCCATCAGTGAGTCTCGGGGGGCGAACGAGCAGTACTTC. This codes for CAISESRGANEQYF.

The V call is TRBV2, the J call TRBJ1-4; no clear D. Trimming left V 1 base short and J 0 bases short, with 15 bases between. The CDR3 runs 18 residues. From germline, CDR1 is SNHLY and CDR2 FYNNEI. DNA of the CDR3: TGTGCCAGCAGTGAAGATTGGCTACGCCGCGCAACTAATGAAAAACTGTTTTTT. This gives the protein CASSEDWLRRATNEKLFF.